What follows describes a single T cell receptor (beta chain). As yet, its antigen is unknown. Data came from immunoSEQ multiplex PCR; TCRdb stores just in-frame clones and leaves some out. The sample records around 100,000 clones, around 81% being singletons. Germline trimming cut 6 bases from V and 1 base from J; bases unmatched to any gene: 6. The CDR3 runs to 15 residues. CDR1 is LGHNA and CDR2 is YNFKEQ in the germline V gene. The record originates from a study of T cell responses to AZD1222 COVID-19 vaccine. Findings of the study overall: Sampling captured repertoires only after the peak T cell response. The sample set comprised mostly white British donors with more females, and clonal diversity was possibly underestimated. Spike-specific TCR breadth and depth grew following two AZD1222 doses. Dominant CD4 TCR responses targeted spike regions 160-218 and 743-854.

This sequence was found in an adult in good health. Source: peripheral blood, taken on day 0 of AZD1222 vaccination. The V and J genes are TRBV4-2 and TRBJ1-5, with TRBD1 matching 7 bases. CDR3 nucleotide sequence: TGTGCCAGCAGTAACTCAGGGGGGAGCAATCAGCCCCAGCATTTT. Protein sequence: CASSNSGGSNQPQHF.